Each of the 8 T cell receptor beta chains below was sequenced from the same sample in a study of human T cells and chemical hapten exposure. Sample time point: patch test 1, 2 weeks after DPC sensitization. The treatment is: therapeutic diphenylcyclopropenone sensitization with weekly scalp DPC. TCRdb itself ran the RACE reads through MiXCR, one entry per CDR3 protein. The table shows about 120,000 distinct CDR3 sequences, with about 12% occurring only once. Sample: whole blood, taken in connection with sensitization to the hapten diphenylcyclopropenone (DPC). These receptors all stem from a woman aged 45-65 years with alopecia areata. Some clones in this sample may be carry-over from other donors' samples.

The rearrangement uses TRBV7-2 and TRBJ1-3, with D unclear. Trimming shortened V by 5 bases and J by 0 bases, and 8 bases separated the two germline ends. This CDR3 is 14 amino acids long. Germline lookup yields CDR1 SGHTA and CDR2 FQGNSA. CDR3 nucleotides: TGTGCCAGCAGCCCATCCTTCTCTGGAAACACCATATATTTT. Its translation is CASSPSFSGNTIYF.

This clonotype was observed many times. V usage is TRBV7-2 and J usage is TRBJ1-4; D gene ambiguous. Germline values: CDR1 SGHTA, CDR2 FQGNSA. V was clipped by 0 bases and J by 5 bases, with 13 bases between them. The CDR3 has 16 amino acids. CDR3 protein: CASSLASRQMNEKLFF. The CDR3 DNA is TGTGCCAGCAGCTTAGCTTCGCGGCAGATGAATGAAAAACTGTTTTTT.

This clonotype was picked up many times. The chain employs TRBV4-2 and TRBJ1-6; D remains ambiguous. CDR3 length: 17 amino acids. Per germline, CDR1 LGHNA and CDR2 YNFKEQ. V was cut by 4 bases and J by 2 bases, with 15 bases left in between. The CDR3 DNA follows: TGTGCCAGCAGCCCGAACCCTACGGGAACCTATAATTCACCCCTCCACTTT. Its translation is CASSPNPTGTYNSPLHF.

In this sample, this clonotype turned up a few times. The V gene is TRBV25-1, the J gene TRBJ2-3, with 13 bases aligning to TRBD2. V was clipped by 3 bases and J by 4 bases; unmatched bases: 7. From germline, CDR1 is MGHDK and CDR2 SYGVNS. The CDR3 length is 17 residues. In DNA, the CDR3 is TGTGCCAGCAGTGATCCTACTAGCGGGGGGGCGTCAGATACGCAGTATTTT. Translated, it gives CASSDPTSGGASDTQYF.

This clonotype came up many times. This rearrangement joins TRBV2 to TRBJ2-3; 12 nucleotides match TRBD2. CDR1 is SNHLY, CDR2 FYNNEI, per germline. The junction had 4 bases not matched to a gene; V was cut back by 5 bases and J by 1 base. The CDR3 spans 16 residues. This CDR3 reads CASSLGLAGRTDTQYF. The CDR3 coding sequence is TGTGCCAGCAGTTTGGGACTAGCGGGTCGCACAGATACGCAGTATTTT.

This clonotype was detected only a few times. The rearrangement uses TRBV20-1 and TRBJ2-3, with 10 bases lining up with TRBD2. The germline CDR1 and CDR2 sequences are DFQATT and SNEGSKA (reference sequence). V shed 7 bases, J shed 6 bases, and the junction held 4 bases outside the gene matches. CDR3 size: 12 residues. The CDR3 is CSGTSGLDTQYF. The CDR3 DNA sequence: TGCAGTGGGACTAGCGGCTTGGATACGCAGTATTTT.

This clonotype has just a few counts. The chain couples TRBV12-2 to TRBJ1-6. TRBV12-2 represents a pseudogene. The CDR3 totals 13 residues. Written as DNA, the CDR3 is TGTGCAAGTCGCCCAAGTGGAGGATCACCCCTCCACTTT. Translated, it gives CASRPSGGSPLHF.

This clonotype was detected a few times. The DNA for the CDR3 is TGCGCCAGCAGCGCCGGACAGAGTAACTACGAGCAGTACTTC. Protein product: CASSAGQSNYEQYF. The V gene is TRBV5-1, the J gene TRBJ2-7, with TRBD1 as a possible D gene (6 bases). Germline CDR1 SGHRS, CDR2 YFSETQ. CDR3 length: 14 residues. Deletions cut 4 bases from V and 3 bases from J, with 14 bases between.